The T cell receptor beta chain under discussion was sequenced for a study of vaccination and CD4 T cells after COVID-19. Study-level background: There were six male and four female convalescents, and two of them were Hispanic.

Oncomine TCR Beta short-read sequencing was applied to DNA from cultured CD4+ T cells. TCRdb recomputed calls from the PCR reads with MiXCR, one row per CDR3 protein. The sample yields around 23,000 distinct CDR3 sequences, 43% seen once. Remarks on this clonotype: The antigen is undetermined.

Indicated time point: late sampling 161 to 241 days after vaccination in a few convalescent patients. Treatment specified: roughly ten-day PBMC culture with coronavirus spike peptide pools or control peptides (ViraFEST assay). With 7 bases clipped from V and 8 bases from J, the junction kept 10 bases outside the gene matches. Looked up from germline, CDR1 is DFQATT and CDR2 is SNEGSKA (reference sequence). The CDR3 length is 14 residues. The chain couples TRBV20-1 to TRBJ2-1, with 11 bases matching TRBD2. This clonotype was obtained from a human donor who had recovered from COVID-19. The sample here was CD4+ T cells from blood, cultured in vitro, taken about 7 months after SARS-CoV-2 vaccination. CDR3 sequence reads: CSVWGSGRAYEQFF. The CDR3 DNA is TGCAGTGTGTGGGGTAGCGGGAGGGCCTATGAGCAGTTCTTC.